The T cell receptor beta chain described here comes from a study of blood T cell repertoires in COVID-19. Generated by immunoSEQ multiplex PCR, the TCRdb table keeps only in-frame clones and is missing some. The table lists roughly 150,000 clones, around 79% of them singletons. CDR1 is LNHDA and CDR2 is SQIVND in the germline V gene (reference sequence). The CDR3 is 16 amino acids. V gave up 3 bases and J gave up 6 bases, with 19 bases separating them. This clonotype was obtained from a woman in her fifties or sixties with COVID-19, enrolled during active disease. This chain joins TRBV19 and TRBJ2-3, with D tentatively TRBD1 (6 bases). Material for sequencing was peripheral blood. Here the CDR3 reads CASSIQQGGPLDTQYF. The CDR3 bases are TGTGCCAGTAGTATCCAACAGGGTGGCCCTTTGGATACGCAGTATTTT.